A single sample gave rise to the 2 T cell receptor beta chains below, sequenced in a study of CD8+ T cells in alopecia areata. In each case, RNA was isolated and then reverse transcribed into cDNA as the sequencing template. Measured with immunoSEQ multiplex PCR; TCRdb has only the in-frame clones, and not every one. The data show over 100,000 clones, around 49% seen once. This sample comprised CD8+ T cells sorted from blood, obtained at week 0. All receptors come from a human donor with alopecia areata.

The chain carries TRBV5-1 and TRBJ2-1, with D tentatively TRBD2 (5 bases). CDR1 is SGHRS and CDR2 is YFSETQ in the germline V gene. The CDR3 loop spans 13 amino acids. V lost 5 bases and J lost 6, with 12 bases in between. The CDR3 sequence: CASRIRGINEQFF. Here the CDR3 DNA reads TGCGCCAGCAGGATTCGGGGTATCAATGAGCAGTTCTTC. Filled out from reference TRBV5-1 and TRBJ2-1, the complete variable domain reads KAGVTQTPRYLIKTRGQQVTLSCSPISGHRSVSWYQQTPGQGLQFLFEYFSETQRNKGNFPGRFSGRQFSNSRSEMNVSTLELGDSALYLCASRIRGINEQFFGPGTRLTVL.

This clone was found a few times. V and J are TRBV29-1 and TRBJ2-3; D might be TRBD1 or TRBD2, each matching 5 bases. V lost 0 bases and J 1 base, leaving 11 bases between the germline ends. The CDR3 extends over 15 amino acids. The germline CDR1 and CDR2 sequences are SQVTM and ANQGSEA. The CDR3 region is CSVEERGLGTDTQYF. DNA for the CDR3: TGCAGCGTTGAAGAGAGGGGATTGGGCACAGATACGCAGTATTTT.